The text below deals with one TCR beta chain. This entry belongs to a study of shared clonotypes between healthy human individuals. Sequenced by immunoSEQ multiplex PCR; TCRdb stores in-frame clones only, minus some. The sample consists of some 1.4 million clones, 95% to 97% of them appearing once. This CDR3 is built from 18 residues. Germline CDR1 MDHEN, CDR2 SYDVKM. The ends were cut back, 2 bases at V and 0 bases at J, with 18 bases in the middle. The sample consisted of naive CD4+ T cells sorted from blood. Subset: CD45RA+ positively selected. The sequence came from a man aged 25 to 45 in good health. V usage is TRBV28 and J usage is TRBJ2-3; D may be TRBD2 (5 bases). The CDR3 DNA follows: TGTGCCAGCAGTTTAGGCCATATAAGCGGAGCTAGCACAGATACGCAGTATTTT. It codes for CASSLGHISGASTDTQYF.